This T cell receptor (beta chain) was retrieved from a study of beta chain features in type 1 diabetes. Study findings and constraints: PCR might favor shorter templates, but any such skew would affect patients and controls equally. In all four CD4+ subsets, TCRB CDR3 length was significantly, moderately reduced in type 1 diabetes.

Every bit of the isolated RNA underwent reverse transcription, so sequencing read expressed TCRB transcripts. Assay used: immunoSEQ multiplex PCR; TCRdb lists only in-frame clones, some missing. The sample has over 40,000 clones, approximately 70% seen once. Each of the CD4+ naive, central memory, regulatory and stem cell-like memory populations was sorted via CD45RO/CCR7/CD25/CD127/CD95/CD27. CDR1 MNHNY and CDR2 SVGAGI come from the germline V gene (reference sequence). CDR3 size: 16 residues. The V gene lost 0 bases and the J gene lost 3 bases, with 11 bases spanning the gap. This clone was observed a few times. Its antigen is currently unknown.

Specimen: Tregs from blood. This sequence originates from a woman younger than 30 with type 1 diabetes. The chain uses TRBV6-6 and TRBJ2-2; TRBD2 is a possible D gene (6 bases). Here the CDR3 reads CASSYSRGTHTGELFF. CDR3 DNA: TGTGCCAGCAGTTACTCCCGGGGGACCCACACCGGGGAGCTGTTTTTT.